This is a list of T cell receptor beta chains from one sample in a study of shared clonotypes between healthy human individuals. Generated by immunoSEQ multiplex PCR, the TCRdb table keeps only in-frame clones and is missing some. This table has 400,000 to 500,000 clones, 79% appearing once. The sample comprised PBMCs. The origin of the receptors is a middle-aged woman in good health. Some clones in this sample may be carry-over from other donors' samples. Each CDR3 is given with its conserved first and last residue. The order of the fields is V gene, J gene, D gene, clone size, CDR3 protein, CDR3 DNA. A D gene is named only where the DNA matches it firmly. Only part of the rows carry a size: once, few, many, or a class if the clone is expanded.

V: TRBV7-8
J: TRBJ2-5
D: NA
size: NA
CDR3: CASSLGRETQYF
DNA: TGTGCCAGCAGCTTAGGGAGGGAGACCCAGTACTTC

V: TRBV9
J: TRBJ2-7
D: TRBD2
size: NA
CDR3: CASSPRTGRRTSGMWMGYEQYF
DNA: TGTGCCAGCAGCCCCAGGACAGGGAGGCGGACTAGCGGGATGTGGATGGGGTACGAGCAGTACTTC

V: TRBV10-1
J: TRBJ2-3
D: NA
size: NA
CDR3: CASSPLIPTDTQYF
DNA: TGCGCCAGCAGCCCACTGATTCCCACAGATACGCAGTATTTT

V: TRBV4-2
J: TRBJ1-1
D: NA
size: NA
CDR3: CASSQDGTVNEAFF
DNA: TGTGCCAGCAGCCAAGATGGGACGGTCAATGAAGCTTTCTTT

V: TRBV15
J: TRBJ2-5
D: TRBD2
size: NA
CDR3: CATSRGLAQETQYF
DNA: TGTGCCACCAGTAGGGGACTAGCTCAAGAGACCCAGTACTTC

V: TRBV7-9
J: TRBJ1-1
D: NA
size: few
CDR3: CASSVGRGNTEAFF
DNA: TGTGCCAGCAGCGTGGGACGCGGGAACACTGAAGCTTTCTTT

V: TRBV27
J: TRBJ2-7
D: NA
size: once
CDR3: CATLDSSYEQYF
DNA: TGTGCGACTCTGGACAGCTCCTACGAGCAGTACTTC

V: TRBV10-3
J: TRBJ1-5
D: NA
size: NA
CDR3: CAISESKNQPQHF
DNA: TGTGCCATCAGTGAGTCGAAGAATCAGCCCCAGCATTTT

V: TRBV10-1
J: TRBJ2-3
D: TRBD2
size: NA
CDR3: CASSEGTSPDTQYF
DNA: TGCGCCAGCAGTGAGGGGACTAGCCCAGATACGCAGTATTTT

V: TRBV4-3
J: TRBJ2-1
D: TRBD2
size: NA
CDR3: CASSQSSSGRAYNEQFF
DNA: TGCGCCAGCAGCCAATCGTCTAGCGGGAGGGCTTACAATGAGCAGTTCTTC

V: TRBV28
J: TRBJ1-3
D: NA
size: NA
CDR3: CASSSTGFSGNTIYF
DNA: TGTGCCAGCAGCTCCACAGGGTTCTCTGGAAACACCATATATTTT

V: TRBV2
J: TRBJ2-1
D: TRBD2
size: once
CDR3: CASSLTSGRENEQFF
DNA: TGTGCCAGCAGCCTCACTAGCGGGAGGGAAAATGAGCAGTTCTTC

V: TRBV27
J: TRBJ2-7
D: NA
size: NA
CDR3: CASSARGSGNYEQYF
DNA: TGTGCCAGCAGCGCTAGGGGTAGCGGAAACTACGAGCAGTACTTC

V: TRBV2
J: TRBJ1-2
D: NA
size: NA
CDR3: CASYGRDGYTF
DNA: TGTGCCAGCTACGGCCGGGATGGCTACACCTTC

V: TRBV6-6
J: TRBJ2-7
D: TRBD2
size: NA
CDR3: CASSSGTSVDPYEQYF
DNA: TGTGCCAGCAGTAGCGGGACTTCCGTCGACCCCTACGAGCAGTACTTC

V: TRBV18
J: TRBJ2-3
D: NA
size: NA
CDR3: CASSPLRQGTDTQYF
DNA: TGTGCCAGCTCACCACTGAGGCAGGGGACAGATACGCAGTATTTT

V: TRBV5-1
J: TRBJ2-7
D: TRBD2
size: NA
CDR3: CASSLTSGSYEQYF
DNA: TGCGCCAGCAGCTTGACTAGCGGATCCTACGAGCAGTACTTC

V: TRBV27
J: TRBJ1-3
D: NA
size: NA
CDR3: CASSFRPSAGNTIYF
DNA: TGTGCCAGCAGTTTCCGGCCTTCTGCTGGAAACACCATATATTTT

V: TRBV7-2
J: TRBJ1-2
D: TRBD1
size: NA
CDR3: CASSLDGGQGGYGYTF
DNA: TGTGCCAGCAGCTTAGATGGGGGACAGGGAGGCTATGGCTACACCTTC

V: TRBV27
J: TRBJ2-7
D: NA
size: NA
CDR3: CASSTRGSGYEQYF
DNA: TGTGCCAGCAGTACCCGGGGTAGCGGCTACGAGCAGTACTTC

V: TRBV5-4
J: TRBJ2-7
D: TRBD2
size: NA
CDR3: CASSWGGITRLEQYF
DNA: TGTGCCAGCAGCTGGGGGGGAATAACTCGACTCGAGCAGTACTTC

V: TRBV7-9
J: TRBJ1-5
D: NA
size: NA
CDR3: CASSLTGTLGNQPQHF
DNA: TGTGCCAGCAGCCTAACCGGGACACTTGGCAATCAGCCCCAGCATTTT

V: TRBV7-8
J: TRBJ2-7
D: TRBD2
size: once
CDR3: CASSITSGRGSYEQYF
DNA: TGTGCCAGCAGCATCACTAGCGGGCGCGGCTCCTACGAGCAGTACTTC

V: TRBV7-8
J: TRBJ2-1
D: NA
size: NA
CDR3: CASSGRRANEQFF
DNA: TGTGCCAGCTCTGGGAGGAGGGCCAATGAGCAGTTCTTC

V: TRBV15
J: TRBJ2-3
D: TRBD1
size: NA
CDR3: CATSRDRGMTDTQYF
DNA: TGTGCCACCAGCCGAGACAGGGGGATGACAGATACGCAGTATTTT

V: TRBV7-8
J: TRBJ1-4
D: TRBD1
size: NA
CDR3: CASSLTRSGTGEEKLFF
DNA: TGTGCCAGCAGCCTAACCCGTTCCGGGACAGGGGAAGAAAAACTGTTTTTT

V: TRBV4-1
J: TRBJ1-5
D: NA
size: NA
CDR3: CASSQGDSRLGHNSNQPQHF
DNA: TGCGCCAGCAGCCAAGGCGACTCTCGTCTGGGACACAATAGCAATCAGCCCCAGCATTTT

V: TRBV28
J: TRBJ2-4
D: NA
size: NA
CDR3: CASSLRGTIAKNIQYF
DNA: TGTGCCAGCAGTTTAAGGGGGACAATAGCCAAAAACATTCAGTACTTC

V: TRBV28
J: TRBJ2-7
D: NA
size: NA
CDR3: CASSSSGGGTYSSYEQYF
DNA: TGTGCCAGCAGTTCCTCGGGTGGGGGAACCTACTCCTCCTACGAGCAGTACTTC

V: TRBV30
J: TRBJ2-3
D: NA
size: NA
CDR3: CAWIGTDTQYF
DNA: TGTGCCTGGATTGGGACAGATACGCAGTATTTT

V: TRBV7-2
J: TRBJ2-7
D: NA
size: NA
CDR3: CASSLRGMSSYEQYF
DNA: TGTGCCAGCAGCTTGAGAGGAATGAGCTCCTACGAGCAGTACTTC

V: TRBV6-1
J: TRBJ2-1
D: TRBD2
size: NA
CDR3: CASSELTSNNEQFF
DNA: TGTGCCAGCAGTGAACTGACTAGCAATAATGAGCAGTTCTTC

V: TRBV28
J: TRBJ2-3
D: NA
size: NA
CDR3: CASSPRPGTSTDTQYF
DNA: TGTGCCAGCAGTCCCAGACCCGGGACTAGCACAGATACGCAGTATTTT

V: TRBV9
J: TRBJ2-5
D: TRBD2
size: NA
CDR3: CASSPGLAGVGETQYF
DNA: TGTGCCAGCAGCCCCGGACTAGCGGGAGTTGGGGAGACCCAGTACTTC